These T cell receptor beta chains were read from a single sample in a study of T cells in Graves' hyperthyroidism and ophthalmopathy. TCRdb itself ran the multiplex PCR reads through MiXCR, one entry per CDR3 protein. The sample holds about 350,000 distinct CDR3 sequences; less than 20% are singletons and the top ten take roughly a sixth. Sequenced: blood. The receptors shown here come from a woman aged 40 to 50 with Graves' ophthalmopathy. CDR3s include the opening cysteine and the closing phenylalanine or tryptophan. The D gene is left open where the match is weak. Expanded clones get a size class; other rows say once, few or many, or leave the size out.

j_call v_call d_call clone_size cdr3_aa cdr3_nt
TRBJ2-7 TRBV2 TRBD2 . CASRPPGGQTYEQYF TGTGCCAGCAGGCCACCGGGGGGGCAGACCTACGAGCAGTACTTC
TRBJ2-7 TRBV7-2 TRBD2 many CASSQVGGTGEQYF TGTGCCAGCAGCCAAGTGGGAGGGACTGGCGAGCAGTACTTC
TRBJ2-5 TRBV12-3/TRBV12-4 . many CASSFRSGAAQETQYF TGTGCCAGCAGTTTCCGGTCGGGAGCTGCCCAAGAGACCCAGTACTTC
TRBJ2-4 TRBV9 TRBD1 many CASSPRTGGVRVKNIQYF TGTGCCAGCAGCCCCAGGACAGGGGGAGTTCGGGTCAAAAACATTCAGTACTTC
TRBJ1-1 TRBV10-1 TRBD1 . CASSAQGREGAFF TGCGCCAGCAGTGCACAGGGGAGGGAAGGAGCTTTCTTT
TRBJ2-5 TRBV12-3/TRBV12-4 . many CASRIGGPHETQYF TGTGCCAGCAGAATCGGAGGGCCACATGAGACCCAGTACTTC
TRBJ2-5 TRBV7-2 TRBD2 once CASSPWEGGAQYF TGTGCCAGCAGCCCCTGGGAGGGAGGGGCCCAGTACTTC
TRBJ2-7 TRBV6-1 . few CASSERNLKRIGEQYF TGTGCCAGCAGCGAGAGAAACCTTAAAAGAATCGGCGAGCAGTACTTC
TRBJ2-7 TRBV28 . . CASSSPKTGLSYEQYF TGTGCCAGCAGTTCCCCGAAGACAGGCTTATCCTACGAGCAGTACTTC
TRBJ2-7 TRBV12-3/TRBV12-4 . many CASSRPGNNYEQYF TGTGCCAGCAGTCGTCCCGGGAACAACTACGAGCAGTACTTC
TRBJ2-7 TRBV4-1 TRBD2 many CASSQGASGSSYEQYF TGCGCCAGCAGCCAAGGTGCTAGCGGGAGCTCCTACGAGCAGTACTTC
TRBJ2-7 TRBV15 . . CATSRVQRGYEQYF TGTGCCACCAGCAGAGTCCAGAGGGGCTACGAGCAGTACTTC
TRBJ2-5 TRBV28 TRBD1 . CASSLMTGPEETQYF TGTGCCAGCAGTTTAATGACAGGGCCAGAAGAGACCCAGTACTTC
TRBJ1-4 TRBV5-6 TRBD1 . CASSSGTGGEKLFF TGTGCCAGCAGCTCCGGGACAGGGGGCGAAAAACTGTTTTTT
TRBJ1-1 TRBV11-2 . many CASSFEVRKNTEAFF TGTGCCAGCAGCTTTGAGGTCAGAAAGAACACTGAAGCTTTCTTT
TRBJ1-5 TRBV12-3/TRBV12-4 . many CASSFGGSQPQHF TGTGCCAGCAGTTTCGGGGGGAGTCAGCCCCAGCATTTT
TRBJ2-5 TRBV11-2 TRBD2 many CASSRLGGSEETQYF TGTGCCAGCAGCCGATTGGGGGGGTCCGAAGAGACCCAGTACTTC
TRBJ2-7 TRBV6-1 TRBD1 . CASMWDRRTYEQYF TGTGCCAGCATGTGGGACAGGAGGACCTACGAGCAGTACTTC
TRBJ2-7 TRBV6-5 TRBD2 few CASSYGTSMYEQYF TGTGCCAGCAGTTACGGGACTAGCATGTACGAGCAGTACTTC
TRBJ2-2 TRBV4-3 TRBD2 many CASSQDLFMREDTGELFF TGCGCCAGCAGCCAAGATCTGTTTATGCGGGAGGACACCGGGGAGCTGTTTTTT
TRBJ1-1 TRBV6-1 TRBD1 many CASSEVQGGNTEAFF TGTGCCAGCAGTGAAGTTCAGGGGGGGAACACTGAAGCTTTCTTT
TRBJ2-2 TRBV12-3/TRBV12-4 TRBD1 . CASSLASGTVNTGELFF TGTGCCAGCAGTTTGGCCTCCGGGACAGTAAACACCGGGGAGCTGTTTTTT
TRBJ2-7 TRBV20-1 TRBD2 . CSARDPAGANYEQYF TGCAGTGCTAGAGACCCAGCGGGAGCCAACTACGAGCAGTACTTC
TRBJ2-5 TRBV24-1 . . CATSDPVQGPGTQYF TGTGCCACCAGTGATCCTGTGCAGGGTCCCGGGACCCAGTACTTC
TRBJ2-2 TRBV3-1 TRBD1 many CASSYGQGRTGELFF TGTGCCAGCAGCTATGGACAGGGTCGGACCGGGGAGCTGTTTTTT
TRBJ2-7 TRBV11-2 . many CASSLEGAGGYEQYF TGTGCCAGCAGCTTAGAAGGCGCGGGCGGCTACGAGCAGTACTTC
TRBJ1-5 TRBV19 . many CASGDGSSNQPQHF TGTGCCTCCGGGGACGGAAGTAGCAATCAGCCCCAGCATTTT
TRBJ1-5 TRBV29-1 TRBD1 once CSVAQGDPNQPQHF TGCAGCGTGGCCCAGGGGGACCCCAATCAGCCCCAGCATTTT
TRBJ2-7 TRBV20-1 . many CSARDGSHEQYF TGCAGTGCTAGAGATGGGAGTCACGAGCAGTACTTC
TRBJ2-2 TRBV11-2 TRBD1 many CASSLDSGQQLNGGELFF TGTGCCAGCAGCTTAGACTCGGGACAGCAGCTTAACGGCGGGGAGCTGTTTTTT
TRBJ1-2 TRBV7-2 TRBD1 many CASSPGQGNHYGYTF TGTGCCAGCAGCCCGGGACAGGGAAACCACTATGGCTACACCTTC
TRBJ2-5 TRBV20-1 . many CSAGGGGREETQYF TGCAGTGCTGGGGGCGGCGGGAGAGAAGAGACCCAGTACTTC
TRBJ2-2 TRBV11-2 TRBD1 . CASRTSRQGSAGELFF TGTGCCAGCAGGACCTCCCGACAGGGATCGGCCGGGGAGCTGTTTTTT
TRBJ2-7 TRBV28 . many CASRRKTDYSYEQYF TGTGCCAGCAGACGAAAGACAGACTACTCCTACGAGCAGTACTTC
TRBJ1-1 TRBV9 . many CASSVFSGAEAFF TGTGCCAGCAGCGTATTTTCAGGGGCTGAAGCTTTCTTT
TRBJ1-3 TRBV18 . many CASSPDGGNTIYF TGTGCCAGCTCACCGGACGGCGGAAACACCATATATTTT
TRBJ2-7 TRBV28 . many CASSFISHYEQYF TGTGCCAGCAGTTTCATCAGCCACTACGAGCAGTACTTC
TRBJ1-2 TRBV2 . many CASSERRGYGYTF TGTGCCAGCAGTGAAAGGCGGGGCTATGGCTACACCTTC
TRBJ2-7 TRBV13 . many CASSSRTVPHEQYF TGTGCCAGCAGCTCGCGGACCGTACCCCACGAGCAGTACTTC
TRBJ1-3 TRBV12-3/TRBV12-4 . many CASSFEGRNTIYF TGTGCCAGCAGTTTTGAGGGGAGGAACACCATATATTTT
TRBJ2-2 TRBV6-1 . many CASSTRGQINTGELFF TGTGCCAGCAGTACACGGGGGCAGATCAACACCGGGGAGCTGTTTTTT
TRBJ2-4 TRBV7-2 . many CASSLKRPKNIQYF TGTGCCAGCAGCTTAAAAAGGCCCAAAAACATTCAGTACTTC
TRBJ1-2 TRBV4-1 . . CASSQDEGIYGYTF TGCGCCAGCAGCCAAGACGAGGGAATCTATGGCTACACCTTC
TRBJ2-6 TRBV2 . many CASMWGSGANVLTF TGTGCCAGCATGTGGGGGTCGGGGGCCAACGTCCTGACTTTC
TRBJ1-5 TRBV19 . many CASTVGGGAQPQHF TGTGCCAGTACCGTCGGGGGAGGGGCTCAGCCCCAGCATTTT
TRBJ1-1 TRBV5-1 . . CASSVTAQNTEAFF TGCGCCAGCAGCGTGACAGCCCAGAACACTGAAGCTTTCTTT
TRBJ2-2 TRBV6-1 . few CASKTGTSAFTGELFF TGTGCCAGCAAAACCGGGACAAGTGCTTTCACCGGGGAGCTGTTTTTT
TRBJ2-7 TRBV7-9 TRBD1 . CASSPRTGVSDEQYF TGTGCCAGCAGCCCCCGTACAGGGGTGTCTGACGAGCAGTACTTC
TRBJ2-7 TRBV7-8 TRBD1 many CASSFRQGGSYEQYF TGTGCCAGCAGCTTCCGACAGGGGGGCTCCTACGAGCAGTACTTC
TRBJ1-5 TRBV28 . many CASSLKTPYSNQPQHF TGTGCCAGCAGTTTAAAGACACCTTATAGCAATCAGCCCCAGCATTTT
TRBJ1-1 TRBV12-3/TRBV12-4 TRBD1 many CASRTDRGHTEAFF TGTGCCAGCAGGACGGACAGGGGGCATACTGAAGCTTTCTTT